A selection of T cell receptor beta chains follows, all from one sample in a study of T cells after yellow fever vaccination. TCRdb passed the 5' RACE reads through MiXCR, listing each CDR3 protein once. The sample includes some 500,000 distinct CDR3 sequences, around an eighth seen only once; the top ten take over 12%. Sequenced material: PBMCs, taken on the day of the yellow fever booster vaccination. These receptors all come from a man aged 30 to 45 who received the YFV17D yellow fever vaccine. Each CDR3 is given without its conserved first and last residue. The D gene is left open where the match is weak.

d_call v_call cdr3_aa
TRBD1 TRBV20-1 SAPRQGGTEAF
TRBD1 TRBV6-1 ASSPRTGASNQPQH
TRBD1 TRBV9 ASSFRTGEEQF
TRBD2 TRBV28 ASSTWTSGKAGSYEQY
- TRBV7-9 ASSDMYNEQF
- TRBV4-3 ASSQATTGLSYGYT
- TRBV5-4 ASSSRASQWAQY
- TRBV5-1 ASSLGEHAAGTDTQY
TRBD1 TRBV6-5 ASSYRGSNYGYT
TRBD2 TRBV7-3 ASRAVSGRPNEQF
- TRBV28 ASSLRGPTGQPQH
TRBD1 TRBV7-6 ASSLGTGANYEQY
- TRBV29-1 SGLKLQF
- TRBV20-1 SAAGTYSYEQY
TRBD2 TRBV20-1 SARGVAGVRRNEQF
- TRBV5-1 ASSTRQVTAEAF
TRBD1 TRBV4-1 ASSQDRNSYEQY
- TRBV3-1 ASSQVAGSHLYGYT
- TRBV12-3/TRBV12-4 ASSSKGYEGTEAF
- TRBV6-1 ASTVGQPNQPQH
- TRBV19 ASSNRDRPYEQY
- TRBV28 ASSLGTSELF
- TRBV28 ASLRPTDTQY
TRBD1 TRBV5-1 ASSFDRVYEQF
TRBD2 TRBV3-1 ASSQAGGPYEQY